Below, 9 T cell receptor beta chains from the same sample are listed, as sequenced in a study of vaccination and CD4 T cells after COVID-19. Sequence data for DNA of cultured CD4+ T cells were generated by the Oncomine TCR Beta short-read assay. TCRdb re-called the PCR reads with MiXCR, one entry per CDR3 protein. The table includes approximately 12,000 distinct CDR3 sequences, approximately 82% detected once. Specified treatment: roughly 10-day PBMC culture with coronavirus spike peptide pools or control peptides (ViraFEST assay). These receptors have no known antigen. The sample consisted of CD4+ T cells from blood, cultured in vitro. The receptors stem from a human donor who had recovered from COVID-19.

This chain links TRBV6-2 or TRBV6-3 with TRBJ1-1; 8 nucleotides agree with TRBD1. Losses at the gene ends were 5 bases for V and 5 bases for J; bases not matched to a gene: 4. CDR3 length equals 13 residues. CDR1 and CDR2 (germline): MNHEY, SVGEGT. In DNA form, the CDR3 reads TGTGCCAGCAGTGCCACAGGGGGAACTGAAGCTTTCTTT. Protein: CASSATGGTEAFF.

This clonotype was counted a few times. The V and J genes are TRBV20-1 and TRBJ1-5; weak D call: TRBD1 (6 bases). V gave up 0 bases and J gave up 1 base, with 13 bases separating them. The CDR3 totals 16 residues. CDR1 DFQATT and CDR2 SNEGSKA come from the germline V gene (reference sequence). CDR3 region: CSARDQGGESNQPQHF. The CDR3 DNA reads TGCAGTGCTAGAGATCAAGGGGGGGAGAGCAATCAGCCCCAGCATTTT.

CDR3 bases: TGTGCCAGCAGCTTGGCTCAGGGGGTCGGGGGTCCCCAGCATTTT. Translated, it gives CASSLAQGVGGPQHF. The rearrangement joins TRBV7-6 to TRBJ1-5; TRBD1 aligns across 7 bases. J gave up 10 bases and V 3 bases, and 12 bases lay outside the gene matches. This CDR3 contains 15 residues. Germline values: CDR1 SGHVS, CDR2 FNYEAQ.

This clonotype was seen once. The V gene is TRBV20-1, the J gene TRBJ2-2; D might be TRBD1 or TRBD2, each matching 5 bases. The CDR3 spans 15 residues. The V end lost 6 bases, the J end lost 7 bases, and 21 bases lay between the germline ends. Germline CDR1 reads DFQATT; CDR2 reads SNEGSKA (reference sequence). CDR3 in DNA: TGCAGTGCAAAAAGAGGGGTCTTGAGGGGCGGGGAGCTGTTTTTT. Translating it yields CSAKRGVLRGGELFF.

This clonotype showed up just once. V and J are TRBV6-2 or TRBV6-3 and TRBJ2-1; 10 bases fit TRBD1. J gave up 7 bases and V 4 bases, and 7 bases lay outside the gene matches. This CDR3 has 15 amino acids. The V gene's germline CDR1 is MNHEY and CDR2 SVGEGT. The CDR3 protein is CASSSGTGDLNEQFF. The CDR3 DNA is TGTGCCAGCAGTTCCGGGACAGGGGATTTGAATGAGCAGTTCTTC.

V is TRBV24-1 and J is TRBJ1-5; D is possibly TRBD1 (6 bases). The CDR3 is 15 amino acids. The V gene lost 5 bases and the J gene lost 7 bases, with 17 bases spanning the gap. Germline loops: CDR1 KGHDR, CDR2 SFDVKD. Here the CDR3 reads CATSAGRGGWQPQHF. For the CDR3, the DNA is TGTGCCACCAGTGCCGGCAGGGGAGGATGGCAGCCCCAGCATTTT.

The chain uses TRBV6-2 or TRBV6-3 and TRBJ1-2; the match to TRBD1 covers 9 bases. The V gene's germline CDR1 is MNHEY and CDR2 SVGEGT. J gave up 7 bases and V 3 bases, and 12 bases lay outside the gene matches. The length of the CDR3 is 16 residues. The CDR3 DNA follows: TGTGCCAGCAGTTATATGTCGTTGAACAGGGGGCTTGGCTACACCTTC. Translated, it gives CASSYMSLNRGLGYTF.

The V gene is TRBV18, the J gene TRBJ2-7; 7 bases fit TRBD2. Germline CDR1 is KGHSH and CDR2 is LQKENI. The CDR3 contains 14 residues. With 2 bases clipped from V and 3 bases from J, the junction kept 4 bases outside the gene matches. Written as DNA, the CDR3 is TGTGCCAGCTCACCATCCGGCGGGGGCTACGAGCAGTACTTC. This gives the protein CASSPSGGGYEQYF.

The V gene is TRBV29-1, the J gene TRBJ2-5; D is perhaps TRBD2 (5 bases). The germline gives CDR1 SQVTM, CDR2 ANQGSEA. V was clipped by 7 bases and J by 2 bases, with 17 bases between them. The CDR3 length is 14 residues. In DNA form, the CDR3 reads TGCAGCGCCCTAAAGGACCGGGGACAAGAGACCCAGTACTTC. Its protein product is CSALKDRGQETQYF.